This TCR beta chain was sequenced for a study of STAT3 mutations in large granular lymphocyte leukemia. Study-level information: More than half of T-LGLL patients received immunosuppressive therapy. Broader study findings: Clonal expansion was inferred from other time points because no sample existed at each clone's first appearance. Every T-cell large granular lymphocyte leukemia patient had at least one immunodominant TCR beta clonotype.

This table comes from immunoSEQ multiplex PCR, and its TCRdb copy is limited to in-frame clones, with some not included. The sample consists of around 30,000 clones, 86% of them appearing once. On this clone itself: The antigen remains unidentified.

Per the germline V gene, CDR1 is LNHNV and CDR2 is YYDKDF (reference sequence). This CDR3 has 13 residues. The V gene end was trimmed by 3 bases and the J gene end by 6 bases; junction bases not matched to a gene: 1. The sequencing input was peripheral blood mononuclear cells. The TCR was taken from a man in his sixties with T-cell large granular lymphocyte leukemia. Some clones in this sample may be carry-over from other donors' samples. J is TRBJ1-4 and V is TRBV15, with TRBD1 identical over 7 bases. CDR3 DNA: TGTGCCACCAGCAGGGGGACAGATGAAAAACTGTTTTTT. Its protein product is CATSRGTDEKLFF.